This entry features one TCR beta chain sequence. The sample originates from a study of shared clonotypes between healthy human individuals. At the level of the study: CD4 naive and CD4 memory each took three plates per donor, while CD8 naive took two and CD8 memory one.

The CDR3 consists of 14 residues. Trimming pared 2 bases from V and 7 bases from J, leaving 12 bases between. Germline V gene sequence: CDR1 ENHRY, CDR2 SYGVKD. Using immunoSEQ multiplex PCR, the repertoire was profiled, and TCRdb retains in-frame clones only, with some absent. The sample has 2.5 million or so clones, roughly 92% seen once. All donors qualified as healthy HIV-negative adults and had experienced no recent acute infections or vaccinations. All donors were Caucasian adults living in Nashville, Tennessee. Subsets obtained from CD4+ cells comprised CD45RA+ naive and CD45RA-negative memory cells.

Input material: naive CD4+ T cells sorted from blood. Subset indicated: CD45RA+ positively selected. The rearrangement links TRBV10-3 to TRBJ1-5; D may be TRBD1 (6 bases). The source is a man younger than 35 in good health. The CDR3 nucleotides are TGTGCCATCAGTGAGAGGCAGGGGAGCCAGCCCCAGCATTTT. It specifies CAISERQGSQPQHF.